This T cell receptor beta chain was sequenced during a study of blood T cell repertoires in COVID-19 (dated by TCRdb to the early 2020s). About the study as a whole: Collaborator samples came from the United States, Italy and Spain and covered acute and convalescent phases of COVID-19. The material from the prospective study consisted of cDNA or gDNA derived from T cells, B-cell-depleted T cells, or PBMCs. Samples were obtained from the ongoing ImmuneRACE study (first 160 participants) and from some 1,200 subjects provided by 6 global collaborators. HLA class I and class II types, where available, came from metadata supplied by the sample provider rather than from assay-based typing. Subjects who had been exposed to COVID-19, were actively infected with it, or had recovered from it provided the deeply sampled blood TCRbeta repertoires that made up the dataset. A freely available public database, intended as a resource for researchers studying the immune response to SARS-CoV-2, is where the repertoires were released. Nearly every sample came with metadata listing a de-identified subject ID, COVID-19 status, age in years and sex. General conclusions and limits of the study: Clinical and demographic metadata were provided uncurated, with the amount varying by source and participant.

This clone has only a few counts. It lacks a known antigen. One base away there is no much larger clone; base qualities are not given. The collaborating institutions used their own protocols to collect whole blood in K2EDTA tubes. For TCRbeta analysis, collaborators shipped samples as frozen whole blood, isolated PBMCs, or DNA extracted from either of those sample types. CDR1 and CDR2, per the germline V gene, are SQVTM and ANQGSEA. The cysteine opens and the phenylalanine closes a CDR3 of 12 amino acids. The sequence is cut down to CDR3 DNA, 36 bases in frame from base 1. Germline trimming amounts to 7 bases on V and 3 bases on J, with 3 as the count of junction bases outside the gene matches. TCRbeta CDR3 regions were amplified from genomic DNA by means of the immunoSEQ Assay, a bias-controlled multiplex PCR. The original methods were these. The number of nucleated cells in each sample was estimated from the amplification of reference gene primers within the assay. Sequence reads were collapsed and filtered to measure the absolute abundance of every unique TCRbeta CDR3 rearrangement. For each sample, productive Simpson clonality was calculated as the square root of Simpson's diversity index across productive rearrangements. TCRdb mirrors the immuneACCESS table, restricted to in-frame sequences. Some clones are absent from its copies; in checked studies, under half trace to an unresolved V gene, and the reason for the others is unknown. V, J and clone size derive from that table, while D and trimming were established from the DNA sequence. Across this sample there are hundreds of thousands of clones, with approximately 82% seen only once. The top ten hold approximately 5.9% of the sample.

Recombination linked TRBV29-1 to TRBJ2-7, and 10 bases in between align with TRBD1. Sequencing input: peripheral blood. This TCR was sampled from a man older than 75 with acute or convalescent COVID-19. The DNA sequence reads TGCAGCGCCGGGACAGGGGACTACGAGCAGTACTTC. Translated, this gives CSAGTGDYEQYF.